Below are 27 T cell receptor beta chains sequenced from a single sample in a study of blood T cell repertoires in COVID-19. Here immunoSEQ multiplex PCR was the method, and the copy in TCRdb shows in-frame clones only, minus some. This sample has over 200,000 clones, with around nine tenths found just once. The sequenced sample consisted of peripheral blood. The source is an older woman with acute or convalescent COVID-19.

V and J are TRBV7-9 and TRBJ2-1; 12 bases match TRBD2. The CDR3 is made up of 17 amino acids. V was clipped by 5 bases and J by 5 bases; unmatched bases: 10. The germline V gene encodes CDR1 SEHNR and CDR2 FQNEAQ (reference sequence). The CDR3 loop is CASSPLWTSGINNEQFF. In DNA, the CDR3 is TGTGCCAGCAGCCCACTTTGGACTAGCGGGATTAACAATGAGCAGTTCTTC.

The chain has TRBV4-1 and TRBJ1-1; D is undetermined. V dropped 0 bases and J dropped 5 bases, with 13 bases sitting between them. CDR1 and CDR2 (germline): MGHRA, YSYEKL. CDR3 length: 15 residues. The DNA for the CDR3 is TGCGCCAGCAGCCAAGATTGGCGGGCTGGGACTGAAGCTTTCTTT. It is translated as CASSQDWRAGTEAFF.

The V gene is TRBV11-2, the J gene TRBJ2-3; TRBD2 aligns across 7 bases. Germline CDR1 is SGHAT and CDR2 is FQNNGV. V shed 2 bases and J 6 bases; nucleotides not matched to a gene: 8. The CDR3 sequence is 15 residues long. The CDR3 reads CASSLSASGVDTQYF. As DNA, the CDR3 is TGTGCCAGCAGCTTATCAGCTAGCGGAGTCGATACGCAGTATTTT.

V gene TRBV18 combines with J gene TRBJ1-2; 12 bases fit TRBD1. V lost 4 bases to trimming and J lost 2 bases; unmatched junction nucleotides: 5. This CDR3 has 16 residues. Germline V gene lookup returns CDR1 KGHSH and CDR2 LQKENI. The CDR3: CASSLPGQGANYGYTF. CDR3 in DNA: TGTGCCAGCTCACTACCGGGACAGGGGGCCAACTATGGCTACACCTTC.

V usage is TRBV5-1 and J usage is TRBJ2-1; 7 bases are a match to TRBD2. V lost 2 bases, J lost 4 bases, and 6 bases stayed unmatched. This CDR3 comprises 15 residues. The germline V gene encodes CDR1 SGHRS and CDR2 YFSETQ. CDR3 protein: CASSLGEGVYNEQFF. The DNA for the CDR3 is TGCGCCAGCAGCTTAGGGGAGGGCGTTTACAATGAGCAGTTCTTC.

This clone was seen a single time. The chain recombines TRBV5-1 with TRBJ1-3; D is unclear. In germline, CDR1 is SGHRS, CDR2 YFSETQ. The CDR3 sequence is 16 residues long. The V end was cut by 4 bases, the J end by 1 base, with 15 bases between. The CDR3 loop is CASSPTHLGSGNTIYF. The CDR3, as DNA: TGCGCCAGCAGCCCGACACACCTTGGATCTGGAAACACCATATATTTT.

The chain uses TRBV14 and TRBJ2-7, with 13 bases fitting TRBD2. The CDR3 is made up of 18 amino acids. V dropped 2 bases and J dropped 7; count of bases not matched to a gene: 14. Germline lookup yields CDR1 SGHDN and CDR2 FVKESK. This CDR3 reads CASSQRPGLAGRLQEQYF. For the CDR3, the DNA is TGTGCCAGCAGCCAACGTCCGGGACTAGCGGGGAGACTGCAAGAGCAGTACTTC.

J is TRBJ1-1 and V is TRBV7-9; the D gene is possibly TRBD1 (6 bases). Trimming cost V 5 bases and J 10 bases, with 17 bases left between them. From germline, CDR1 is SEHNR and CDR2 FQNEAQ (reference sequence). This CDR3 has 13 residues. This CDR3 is CASSPLWTEGAFF. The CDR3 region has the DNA TGTGCCAGCAGCCCCTTATGGACAGAAGGAGCTTTCTTT. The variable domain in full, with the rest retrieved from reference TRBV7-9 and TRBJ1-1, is DTGVSQNPRHKITKRGQNVTFRCDPISEHNRLYWYRQTLGQGPEFLTYFQNEAQLEKSRLLSDRFSAERPKGSFSTLEIQRTEQGDSAMYLCASSPLWTEGAFFGQGTRLTVV.

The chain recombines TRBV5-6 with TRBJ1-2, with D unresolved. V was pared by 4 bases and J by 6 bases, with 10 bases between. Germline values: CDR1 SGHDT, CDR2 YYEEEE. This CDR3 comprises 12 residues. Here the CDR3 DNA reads TGTGCCAGCAGCCTCCTAACTCATGGCTACACCTTC. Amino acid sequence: CASSLLTHGYTF.

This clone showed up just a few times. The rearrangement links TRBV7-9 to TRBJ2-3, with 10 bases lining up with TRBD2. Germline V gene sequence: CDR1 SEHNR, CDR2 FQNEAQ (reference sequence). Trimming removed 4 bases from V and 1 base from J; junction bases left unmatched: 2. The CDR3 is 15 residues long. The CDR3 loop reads CASSSSGGGTDTQYF. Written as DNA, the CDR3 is TGTGCCAGCAGCTCCAGCGGGGGGGGCACAGATACGCAGTATTTT.

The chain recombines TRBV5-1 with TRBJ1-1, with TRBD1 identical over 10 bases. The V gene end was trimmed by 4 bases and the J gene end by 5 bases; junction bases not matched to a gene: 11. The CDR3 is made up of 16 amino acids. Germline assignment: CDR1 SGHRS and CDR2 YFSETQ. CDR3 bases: TGCGCCAGCAGCGGGACAGGGGTTCCCTTTACTACTGAAGCTTTCTTT. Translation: CASSGTGVPFTTEAFF. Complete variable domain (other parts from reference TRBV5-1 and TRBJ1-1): KAGVTQTPRYLIKTRGQQVTLSCSPISGHRSVSWYQQTPGQGLQFLFEYFSETQRNKGNFPGRFSGRQFSNSRSEMNVSTLELGDSALYLCASSGTGVPFTTEAFFGQGTRLTVV.

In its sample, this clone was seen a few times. CDR3: CASSFGGGAIEQFF. CDR3 DNA sequence: TGCGCCAGCAGCTTTGGCGGGGGGGCAATTGAGCAGTTCTTC. The chain combines TRBV5-1 with TRBJ2-1; 9 bases are a match to TRBD2. The CDR3 length is 14 residues. V lost 2 bases and J lost 9; bases outside the gene matches: 6. Germline CDR1 reads SGHRS; CDR2 reads YFSETQ.

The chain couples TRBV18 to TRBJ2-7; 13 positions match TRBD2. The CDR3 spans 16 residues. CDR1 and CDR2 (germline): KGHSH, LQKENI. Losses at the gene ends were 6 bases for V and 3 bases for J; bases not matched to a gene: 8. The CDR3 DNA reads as TGTGCCAGCTCCCTAGGACTAGCGGGGGAAGGCTACGAGCAGTACTTC. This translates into CASSLGLAGEGYEQYF.

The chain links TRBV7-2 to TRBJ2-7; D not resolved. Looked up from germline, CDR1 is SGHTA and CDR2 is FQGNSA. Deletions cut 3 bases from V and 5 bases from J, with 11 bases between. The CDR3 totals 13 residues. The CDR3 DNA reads TGTGCCAGCAGCTTCCCGGGTTTGAACGAGCAGTACTTC. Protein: CASSFPGLNEQYF.

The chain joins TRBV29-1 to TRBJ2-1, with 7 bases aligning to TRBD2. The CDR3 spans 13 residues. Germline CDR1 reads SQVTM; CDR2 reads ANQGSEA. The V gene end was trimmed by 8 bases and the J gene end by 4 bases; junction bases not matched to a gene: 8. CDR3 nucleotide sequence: TGCAGCCCGGGGGAGGGACCTTACAATGAGCAGTTCTTC. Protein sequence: CSPGEGPYNEQFF.

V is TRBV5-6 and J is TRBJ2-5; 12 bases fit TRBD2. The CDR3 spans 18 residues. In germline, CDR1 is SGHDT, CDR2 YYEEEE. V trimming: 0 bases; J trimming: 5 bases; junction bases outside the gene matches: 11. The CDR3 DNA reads TGTGCCAGCAGCTTGGTAGGGGCTAGCGGGAGGGCCAGTGAGACCCAGTACTTC. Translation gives CASSLVGASGRASETQYF.

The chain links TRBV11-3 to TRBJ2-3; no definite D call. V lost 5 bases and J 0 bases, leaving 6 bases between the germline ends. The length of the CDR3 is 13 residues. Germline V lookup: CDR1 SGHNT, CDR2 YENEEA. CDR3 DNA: TGTGCCAGCAGCCCCTTTAGCACAGATACGCAGTATTTT. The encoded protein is CASSPFSTDTQYF.

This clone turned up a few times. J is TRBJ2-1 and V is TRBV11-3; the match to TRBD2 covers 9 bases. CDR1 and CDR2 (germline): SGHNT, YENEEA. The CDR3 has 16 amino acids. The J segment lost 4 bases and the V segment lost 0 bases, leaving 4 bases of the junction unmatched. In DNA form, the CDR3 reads TGTGCCAGCAGCTTAGAGGTTAGCGGGGGATACAATGAGCAGTTCTTC. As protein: CASSLEVSGGYNEQFF. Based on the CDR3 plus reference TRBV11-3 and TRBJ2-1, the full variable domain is EAGVVQSPRYKIIEKKQPVAFWCNPISGHNTLYWYLQNLGQGPELLIRYENEEAVDDSQLPKDRFSAERLKGVDSTLKIQPAELGDSAVYLCASSLEVSGGYNEQFFGPGTRLTVL.

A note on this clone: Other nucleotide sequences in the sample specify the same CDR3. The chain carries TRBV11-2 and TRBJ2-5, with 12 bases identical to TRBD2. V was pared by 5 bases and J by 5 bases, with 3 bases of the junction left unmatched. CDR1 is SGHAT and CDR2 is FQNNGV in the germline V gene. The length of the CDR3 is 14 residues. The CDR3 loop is CASSLAGGPETQYF. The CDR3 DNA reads TGTGCCAGCAGCCTAGCGGGGGGGCCGGAGACCCAGTACTTC.

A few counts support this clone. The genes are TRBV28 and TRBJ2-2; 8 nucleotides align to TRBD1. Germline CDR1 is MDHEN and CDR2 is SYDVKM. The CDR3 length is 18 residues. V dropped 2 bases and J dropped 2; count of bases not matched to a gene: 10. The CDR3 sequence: CASSLIIGQGGNTGELFF. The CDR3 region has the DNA TGTGCCAGCAGTTTAATTATCGGACAGGGAGGTAACACCGGGGAGCTGTTTTTT.

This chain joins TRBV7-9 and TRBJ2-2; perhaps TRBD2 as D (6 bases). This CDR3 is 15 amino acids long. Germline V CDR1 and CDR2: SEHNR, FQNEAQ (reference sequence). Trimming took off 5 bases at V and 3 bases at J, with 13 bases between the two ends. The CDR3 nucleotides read TGTGCCAGCAGCCGGGTGGAGGGCGACACCGGGGAGCTGTTTTTT. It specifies CASSRVEGDTGELFF.

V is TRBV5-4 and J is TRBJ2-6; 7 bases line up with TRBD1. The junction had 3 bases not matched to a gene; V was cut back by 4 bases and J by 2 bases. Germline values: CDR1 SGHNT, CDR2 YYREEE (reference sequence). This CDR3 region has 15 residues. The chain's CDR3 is CASSPDRPGANVLTF. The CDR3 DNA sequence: TGTGCCAGCAGCCCGGACAGGCCTGGGGCCAACGTCCTGACTTTC. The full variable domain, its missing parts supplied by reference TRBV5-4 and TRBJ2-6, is ETGVTQSPTHLIKTRGQQVTLRCSSQSGHNTVSWYQQALGQGPQFIFQYYREEENGRGNFPPRFSGLQFPNYSSELNVNALELDDSALYLCASSPDRPGANVLTFGAGSRLTVL.

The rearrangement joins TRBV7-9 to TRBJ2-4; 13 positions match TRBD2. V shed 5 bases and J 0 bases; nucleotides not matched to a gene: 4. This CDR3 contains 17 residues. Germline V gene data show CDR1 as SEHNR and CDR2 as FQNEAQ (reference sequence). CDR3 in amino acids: CASSGLAGDLAKNIQYF. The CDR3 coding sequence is TGTGCCAGCAGCGGACTAGCGGGGGACCTAGCCAAAAACATTCAGTACTTC.

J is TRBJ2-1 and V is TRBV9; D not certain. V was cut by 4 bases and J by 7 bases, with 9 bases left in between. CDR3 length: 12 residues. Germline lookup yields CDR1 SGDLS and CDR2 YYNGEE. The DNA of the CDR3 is TGTGCCAGCAGCACGGTCATGAATGAGCAGTTCTTC. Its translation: CASSTVMNEQFF.

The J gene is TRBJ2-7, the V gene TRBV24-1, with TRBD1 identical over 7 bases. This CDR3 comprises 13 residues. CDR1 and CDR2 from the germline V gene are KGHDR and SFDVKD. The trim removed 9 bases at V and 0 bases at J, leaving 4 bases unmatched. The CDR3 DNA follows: TGTGCCACCTCCGGGACAGACTCCTACGAGCAGTACTTC. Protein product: CATSGTDSYEQYF.

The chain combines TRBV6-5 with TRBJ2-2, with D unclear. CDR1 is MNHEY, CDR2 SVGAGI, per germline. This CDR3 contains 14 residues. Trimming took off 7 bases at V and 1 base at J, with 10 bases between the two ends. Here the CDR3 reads CASTPPQNTGELFF. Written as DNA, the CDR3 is TGTGCCAGCACCCCCCCCCAGAACACCGGGGAGCTGTTTTTT.

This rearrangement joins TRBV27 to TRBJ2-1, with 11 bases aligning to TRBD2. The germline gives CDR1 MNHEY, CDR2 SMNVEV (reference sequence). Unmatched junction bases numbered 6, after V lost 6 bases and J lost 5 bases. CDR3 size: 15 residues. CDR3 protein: CASRTGTSGNNEQFF. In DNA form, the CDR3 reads TGTGCCAGCAGAACCGGGACTAGCGGCAACAATGAGCAGTTCTTC.